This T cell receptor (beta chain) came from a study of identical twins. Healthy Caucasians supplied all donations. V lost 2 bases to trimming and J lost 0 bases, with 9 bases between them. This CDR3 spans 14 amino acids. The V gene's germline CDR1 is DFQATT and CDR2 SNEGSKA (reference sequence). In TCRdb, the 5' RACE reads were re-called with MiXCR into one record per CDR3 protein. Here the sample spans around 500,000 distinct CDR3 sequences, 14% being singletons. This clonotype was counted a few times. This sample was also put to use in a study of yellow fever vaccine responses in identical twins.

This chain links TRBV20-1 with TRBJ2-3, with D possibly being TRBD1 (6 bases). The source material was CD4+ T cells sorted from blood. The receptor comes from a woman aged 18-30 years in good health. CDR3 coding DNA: TGCAGTGCTAGACAGGGGTCTAGCACAGATACGCAGTATTTT. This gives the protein CSARQGSSTDTQYF.